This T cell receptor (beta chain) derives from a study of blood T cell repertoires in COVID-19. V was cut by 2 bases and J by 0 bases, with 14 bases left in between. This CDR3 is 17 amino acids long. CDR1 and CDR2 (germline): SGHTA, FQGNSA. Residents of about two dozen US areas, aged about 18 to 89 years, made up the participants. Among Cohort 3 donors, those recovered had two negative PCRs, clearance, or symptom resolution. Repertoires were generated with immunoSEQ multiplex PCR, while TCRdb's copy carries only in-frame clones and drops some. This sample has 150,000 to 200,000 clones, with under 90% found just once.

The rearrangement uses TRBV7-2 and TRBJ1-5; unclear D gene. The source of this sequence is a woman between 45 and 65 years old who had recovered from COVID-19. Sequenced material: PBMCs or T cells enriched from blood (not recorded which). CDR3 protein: CASSLKPQIYSNQPQHF. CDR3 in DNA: TGTGCCAGCAGCTTAAAGCCTCAAATATATAGCAATCAGCCCCAGCATTTT. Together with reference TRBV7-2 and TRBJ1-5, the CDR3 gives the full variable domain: GAGVSQSPSNKVTEKGKDVELRCDPISGHTALYWYRQSLGQGLEFLIYFQGNSAPDKSGLPSDRFSAERTGGSVSTLTIQRTQQEDSAVYLCASSLKPQIYSNQPQHFGDGTRLSIL.